The 2 T cell receptor beta chains in this list originate from one sample, sequenced in a study of T cell changes during pregnancy in multiple sclerosis. Clones were sequenced by immunoSEQ multiplex PCR, and TCRdb holds only the in-frame ones, with some missing. Of about 75,000 clones listed, 70% to 90% are singletons. Sequenced here: peripheral blood, sampled in the first trimester of pregnancy. The receptors here all came from a female donor in good health, enrolled as a control in a pregnancy study.

The genes are TRBV28 and TRBJ2-7, with 7 positions matching TRBD2. Looked up from germline, CDR1 is MDHEN and CDR2 is SYDVKM. V dropped 3 bases and J dropped 0; count of bases not matched to a gene: 5. CDR3 length: 15 amino acids. CDR3 DNA: TGTGCCAGCAGTTTGAAGCGGGACCACTCCTACGAGCAGTACTTC. Translation: CASSLKRDHSYEQYF.

V usage is TRBV5-1 and J usage is TRBJ2-3; D perhaps matches TRBD2 (6 bases). V lost 4 bases to trimming and J lost 0 bases, with 9 bases between them. The germline gives CDR1 SGHRS, CDR2 YFSETQ. The CDR3 loop spans 14 amino acids. CDR3 sequence (DNA): TGCGCCAGCAGCCGCGGGGACAGCACAGATACGCAGTATTTT. It encodes CASSRGDSTDTQYF. The full variable domain, in which reference TRBV5-1 and TRBJ2-3 provide the parts outside the CDR3, is KAGVTQTPRYLIKTRGQQVTLSCSPISGHRSVSWYQQTPGQGLQFLFEYFSETQRNKGNFPGRFSGRQFSNSRSEMNVSTLELGDSALYLCASSRGDSTDTQYFGPGTRLTVL.